The next 25 T cell receptor beta chains were all read from a single sample in a study of PD-L1 blockade in urothelial cancer. Only in-frame clones appear in the TCRdb table, and some are missing; sequencing was by immunoSEQ multiplex PCR. The sample holds about 74,000 clones, 84% seen once. The source material was PBMCs, sampled around atezolizumab (anti-PD-L1) treatment. The receptor source for this set is a man in his 70s with urothelial cancer.

CDR3 in amino acids: CASSLAGPSTDTQYF. CDR3 DNA sequence: TGTGCCAGCAGCTTGGCCGGTCCAAGCACAGATACGCAGTATTTT. J is TRBJ2-3 and V is TRBV5-4; no definite D call. In germline, CDR1 is SGHNT, CDR2 YYREEE (reference sequence). The CDR3 is made up of 15 amino acids. V lost 0 bases and J lost 0, with 8 bases in between.

This clone was picked up a small number of times. The DNA of the CDR3 is TGTGCCAGTAGTAGGACCGGGACAGGGGCGAACACTGAAGCTTTCTTT. Its translation is CASSRTGTGANTEAFF. The chain uses TRBV19 and TRBJ1-1; 10 bases are a match to TRBD1. The CDR3 totals 16 residues. Germline CDR1 is LNHDA and CDR2 is SQIVND (reference sequence). V lost 4 bases, J lost 1 base, and 6 bases stayed unmatched.

The chain uses TRBV10-3 and TRBJ2-7; unclear D gene. CDR1 is ENHRY and CDR2 is SYGVKD in the germline V gene. Trimming removed 4 bases from V and 1 base from J, with 11 bases in between. This CDR3 has 14 amino acids. In nucleotides, the CDR3 is TGTGCCATCAGTGGGGCCGGCGATTCCTACGAGCAGTACTTC. Residues: CAISGAGDSYEQYF.

V and J are TRBV28 and TRBJ1-2; 7 positions match TRBD1. Germline CDR1 reads MDHEN; CDR2 reads SYDVKM. CDR3 length: 11 amino acids. With 8 bases clipped from V and 10 bases from J, the junction kept 7 bases outside the gene matches. The chain's CDR3 is CASGDSLLYTF. The CDR3 DNA sequence: TGTGCCAGCGGGGACAGCCTTCTCTACACCTTC.

The chain employs TRBV2 and TRBJ2-7, with TRBD2 matching 15 bases. This CDR3 contains 15 residues. Germline V gene lookup returns CDR1 SNHLY and CDR2 FYNNEI. V lost 4 bases and J lost 5; bases outside the gene matches: 3. The CDR3 is CASSGTSGRANEQYF. CDR3 bases: TGTGCCAGCAGTGGGACTAGCGGGAGGGCCAACGAGCAGTACTTC.

The chain joins TRBV5-1 to TRBJ1-2; TRBD1 agrees at 9 bases. Per germline, CDR1 SGHRS and CDR2 YFSETQ. The V segment lost 0 bases and the J segment 2 bases; nucleotides outside the gene matches: 2. This CDR3 has 15 amino acids. CDR3 nucleotides: TGCGCCAGCAGCTTGGCCGACAGGGGGAACTATGGCTACACCTTC. This sequence encodes CASSLADRGNYGYTF.

The rearrangement joins TRBV5-4 to TRBJ2-3; weak D call: TRBD2 (6 bases). The CDR3 consists of 15 residues. V lost 2 bases, J lost 4 bases, and 14 bases lay in between. Germline CDR1 is SGHNT and CDR2 is YYREEE (reference sequence). The CDR3 nucleotides are TGTGCCAGCAGCTTAGACGGGAGTCCCTCAGATACGCAGTATTTT. The encoded protein is CASSLDGSPSDTQYF.

This clone has only a few counts. The genes are TRBV25-1 and TRBJ1-5, with TRBD1 as a possible D gene (6 bases). This CDR3 comprises 15 residues. The V end was cut by 1 base, the J end by 4 bases, with 11 bases between. Germline V lookup: CDR1 MGHDK, CDR2 SYGVNS. CDR3 loop: CASSESGQPNQPQHF. CDR3 in DNA: TGTGCCAGCAGTGAATCCGGACAGCCTAATCAGCCCCAGCATTTT. The complete variable domain, with remaining parts taken from reference TRBV25-1 and TRBJ1-5, reads EADIYQTPRYLVIGTGKKITLECSQTMGHDKMYWYQQDPGMELHLIHYSYGVNSTEKGDLSSESTVSRIRTEHFPLTLESARPSHTSQYLCASSESGQPNQPQHFGDGTRLSIL.

Here the CDR3 reads CASSQTGGSEPQHF. The CDR3 DNA sequence: TGTGCCAGCAGTCAAACAGGGGGCAGTGAGCCCCAGCATTTT. The chain combines TRBV6-4 with TRBJ1-5; 9 nucleotides align to TRBD1. The germline gives CDR1 MRHNA, CDR2 SNTAGT. V shed 5 bases, J shed 8 bases, and the junction held 7 bases outside the gene matches. The CDR3 is 14 amino acids.

The chain couples TRBV11-3 to TRBJ2-3, with TRBD2 as a possible D gene (5 bases). CDR3 size: 15 residues. Germline loops: CDR1 SGHNT, CDR2 YENEEA. Between the trimmed V and J ends, which lost 2 bases and 0 bases, there was a span of 9 bases. Written as DNA, the CDR3 is TGTGCCAGCAGCTTATCCACGGGGAGCACAGATACGCAGTATTTT. It translates to CASSLSTGSTDTQYF.

DNA for the CDR3: TGTGCCAGCAGCAGGACTAGCGGCACAGATACGCAGTATTTT. Translated: CASSRTSGTDTQYF. The chain links TRBV5-6 to TRBJ2-3; 9 nucleotides align to TRBD2. V shed 4 bases and J 1 base; nucleotides not matched to a gene: 1. The CDR3 covers 14 residues. Germline V CDR1 and CDR2: SGHDT, YYEEEE.

The genes are TRBV9 and TRBJ2-2; 11 nucleotides match TRBD1. The ends lost 4 bases at V and 7 bases at J; junction bases unmatched: 6. The CDR3 has 15 amino acids. Germline CDR1 and CDR2: SGDLS and YYNGEE. This chain's CDR3 is CASSSIGTGGGELFF. In DNA, the CDR3 is TGTGCCAGCAGCTCGATCGGGACAGGGGGCGGGGAGCTGTTTTTT.

This clone was picked up one time. The gene calls are TRBV27 and TRBJ1-2, with D uncertain. Trimming removed 3 bases from V and 0 bases from J, with 8 bases in between. The germline V gene has CDR1 MNHEY and CDR2 SMNVEV (reference sequence). This CDR3 is built from 14 residues. The CDR3, as DNA: TGTGCCAGCAGTTTGGGCAGAACTAACTATGGCTACACCTTC. Translated, it gives CASSLGRTNYGYTF.

The CDR3 spells CASSSRGGITDTQYF. The CDR3 DNA follows: TGTGCCAGCAGCTCAAGGGGGGGTATCACAGATACGCAGTATTTT. The genes are TRBV7-9 and TRBJ2-3, with D possibly being TRBD2 (7 bases). Germline V gene sequence: CDR1 SEHNR, CDR2 FQNEAQ (reference sequence). This CDR3 contains 15 residues. The V gene lost 4 bases and the J gene lost 2 bases, with 13 bases spanning the gap.

The chain uses TRBV11-2 and TRBJ2-1; D is possibly TRBD2 (6 bases). The V gene's germline CDR1 is SGHAT and CDR2 FQNNGV. Trimming removed 1 base at V and 7 bases at J, with 14 bases between. The CDR3 has 15 amino acids. DNA of the CDR3: TGTGCCAGCAGCTTAGTGGCGGGATCGTGGAATGAGCAGTTCTTC. Protein sequence: CASSLVAGSWNEQFF.

V and J are TRBV27 and TRBJ2-1; a weak D match, TRBD2 (5 bases). This CDR3 is 14 amino acids long. Germline V gene sequence: CDR1 MNHEY, CDR2 SMNVEV (reference sequence). Between the trimmed V and J ends, which lost 5 bases and 9 bases, there was a span of 17 bases. The CDR3 is CASSLHRLGSEQFF. CDR3 DNA sequence: TGTGCCAGCAGTCTTCACCGACTGGGGAGTGAGCAGTTCTTC.

This chain links TRBV28 with TRBJ2-1; D remains unclear. The germline V gene encodes CDR1 MDHEN and CDR2 SYDVKM. The CDR3 totals 16 residues. V shed 0 bases and J shed 0 bases, with 9 bases lying between them. CDR3 nucleotides: TGTGCCAGCAGTTTATGGGGCCAGAGCTCCTACAATGAGCAGTTCTTC. This sequence encodes CASSLWGQSSYNEQFF.

The genes are TRBV5-8 and TRBJ2-1, with a tentative D call TRBD2 (6 bases). The CDR3 sequence is 15 residues long. Germline V gene sequence: CDR1 SGHTS, CDR2 YDEGEE. V shed 2 bases and J shed 3 bases, with 12 bases lying between them. The CDR3 sequence: CASSFGGRSYNEQFF. CDR3 in DNA: TGTGCCAGCAGCTTCGGTGGGAGGAGCTACAATGAGCAGTTCTTC.

This clone appeared a few times. V is TRBV5-1 and J is TRBJ2-5; the D gene is possibly TRBD2 (5 bases). The V end lost 4 bases, the J end lost 5 bases, and 12 bases lay between the germline ends. This CDR3 region has 13 residues. CDR1 is SGHRS, CDR2 YFSETQ, per germline. CDR3: CASSPDPGETQYF. CDR3 DNA sequence: TGCGCCAGCAGCCCGGATCCGGGGGAGACCCAGTACTTC.

The chain employs TRBV9 and TRBJ2-1; TRBD2 matches 12 bases. CDR3 size: 15 residues. From germline, CDR1 is SGDLS and CDR2 YYNGEE. Trimming cost V 0 bases and J 6 bases; bases outside gene matches: 1. The CDR3 DNA sequence: TGTGCCAGCAGCGTAGGGACTAGCGGGGTCAATGAGCAGTTCTTC. It encodes CASSVGTSGVNEQFF.

The chain carries TRBV2 and TRBJ2-3; D possibly corresponds to TRBD1 (5 bases). Germline CDR1 reads SNHLY; CDR2 reads FYNNEI. V lost 8 bases and J 4 bases, leaving 13 bases between the germline ends. The CDR3 is made up of 13 amino acids. The CDR3 reads CASVSEGADTQYF. In DNA, the CDR3 is TGTGCCAGCGTTTCAGAAGGGGCAGATACGCAGTATTTT.

The DNA of the CDR3 is TGTGCCAGCAGGCCAACAGGGGGCGCTGACTATGGCTACACCTTC. Translation: CASRPTGGADYGYTF. V is TRBV28 and J is TRBJ1-2; 9 bases match TRBD1. With V trimmed by 6 bases and J by 3 bases, 8 bases remained unmatched. CDR3 size: 15 residues. The germline CDR1 and CDR2 sequences are MDHEN and SYDVKM.

This clone was found once. V gene TRBV9 combines with J gene TRBJ1-2; no firm D call. Germline loops: CDR1 SGDLS, CDR2 YYNGEE. The CDR3 is 15 residues long. Between the trimmed V and J ends, which lost 0 bases and 4 bases, there was a span of 13 bases. The DNA for the CDR3 is TGTGCCAGCAGCGTAGTTCCGGGAGAGGGCTATGGCTACACCTTC. It codes for CASSVVPGEGYGYTF.

The rearrangement links TRBV6-1 to TRBJ2-5; 8 positions agree with TRBD1. V shed 4 bases, J shed 2 bases, and the junction held 0 bases outside the gene matches. The germline CDR1 and CDR2 sequences are MNHNS and SASEGT. The CDR3 is made up of 13 amino acids. For the CDR3, the DNA is TGTGCCAGCAGTGGGACAGGGCAAGAGACCCAGTACTTC. Translated: CASSGTGQETQYF.

The V gene is TRBV7-6, the J gene TRBJ2-2; D possibly corresponds to TRBD2 (5 bases). Trimming left V 3 bases short and J 4 bases short, with 12 bases between. This CDR3 contains 15 residues. The V gene's germline CDR1 is SGHVS and CDR2 FNYEAQ. DNA of the CDR3: TGTGCCAGCAGCTTTCACGGGGTATCCACCGGGGAGCTGTTTTTT. This sequence encodes CASSFHGVSTGELFF. Filled out from reference TRBV7-6 and TRBJ2-2, the complete variable domain reads GAGVSQSPRYKVTKRGQDVALRCDPISGHVSLYWYRQALGQGPEFLTYFNYEAQQDKSGLPNDRFSAERPEGSISTLTIQRTEQRDSAMYRCASSFHGVSTGELFFGEGSRLTVL.